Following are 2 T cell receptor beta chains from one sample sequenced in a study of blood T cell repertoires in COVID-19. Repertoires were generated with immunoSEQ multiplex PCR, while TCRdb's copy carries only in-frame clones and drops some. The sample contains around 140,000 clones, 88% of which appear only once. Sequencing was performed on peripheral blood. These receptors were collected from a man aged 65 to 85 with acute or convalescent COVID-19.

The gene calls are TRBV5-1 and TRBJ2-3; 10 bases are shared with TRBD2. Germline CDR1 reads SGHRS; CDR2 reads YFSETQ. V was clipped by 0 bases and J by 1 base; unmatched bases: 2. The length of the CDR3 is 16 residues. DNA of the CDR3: TGCGCCAGCAGCTTGGCTAGCGGGAGTGGCACAGATACGCAGTATTTT. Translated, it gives CASSLASGSGTDTQYF.

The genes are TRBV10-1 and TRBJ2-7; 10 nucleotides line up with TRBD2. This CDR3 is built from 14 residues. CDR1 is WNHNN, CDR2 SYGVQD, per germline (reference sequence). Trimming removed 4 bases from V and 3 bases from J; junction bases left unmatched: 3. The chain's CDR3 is CASSVASGGYEQYF. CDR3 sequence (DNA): TGCGCCAGCAGTGTGGCTAGCGGGGGCTACGAGCAGTACTTC.